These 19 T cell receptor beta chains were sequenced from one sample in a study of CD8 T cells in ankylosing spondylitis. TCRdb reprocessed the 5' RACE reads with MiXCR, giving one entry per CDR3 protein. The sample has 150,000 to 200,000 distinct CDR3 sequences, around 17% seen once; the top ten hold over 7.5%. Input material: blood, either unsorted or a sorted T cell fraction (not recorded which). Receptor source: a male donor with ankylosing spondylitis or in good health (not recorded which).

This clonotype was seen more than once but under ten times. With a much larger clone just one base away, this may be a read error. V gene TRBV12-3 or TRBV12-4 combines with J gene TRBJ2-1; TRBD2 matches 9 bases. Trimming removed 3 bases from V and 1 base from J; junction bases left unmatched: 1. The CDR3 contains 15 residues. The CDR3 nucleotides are TGTGCCAGCAGTTTTAGCGGGAGATCCTACAATGAGCAGTTCTTC. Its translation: CASSFSGRSYNEQFF.

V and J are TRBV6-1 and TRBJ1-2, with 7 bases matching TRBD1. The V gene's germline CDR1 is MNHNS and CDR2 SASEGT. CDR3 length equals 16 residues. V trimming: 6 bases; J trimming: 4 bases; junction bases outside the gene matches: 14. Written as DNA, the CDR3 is TGTGCCAGCAGCACATCCCTTCCTACAGGGGCCTATGGCTACACCTTC. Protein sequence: CASSTSLPTGAYGYTF.

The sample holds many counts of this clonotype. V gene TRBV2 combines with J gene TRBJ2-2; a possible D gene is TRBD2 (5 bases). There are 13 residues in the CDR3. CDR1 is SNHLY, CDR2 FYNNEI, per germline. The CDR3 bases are TGTGCTAGAGGGCCCAGCTCTACCGGGGAGCTGTTTTTT. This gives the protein CARGPSSTGELFF.

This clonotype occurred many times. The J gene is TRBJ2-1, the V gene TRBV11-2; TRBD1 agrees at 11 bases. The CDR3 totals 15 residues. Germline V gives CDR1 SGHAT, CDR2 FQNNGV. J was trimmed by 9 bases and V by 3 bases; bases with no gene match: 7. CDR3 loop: CASSFGTGGRGEQFF. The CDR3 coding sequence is TGTGCCAGCAGCTTTGGGACAGGGGGACGGGGTGAGCAGTTCTTC.

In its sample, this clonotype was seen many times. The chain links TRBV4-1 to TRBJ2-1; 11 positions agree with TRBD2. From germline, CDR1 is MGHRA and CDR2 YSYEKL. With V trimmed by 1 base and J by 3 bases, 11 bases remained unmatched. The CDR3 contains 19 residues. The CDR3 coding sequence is TGCGCCAGCAGCCAAGGTCGACCCTATAGCGGGAGGGTCTACAATGAGCAGTTCTTC. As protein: CASSQGRPYSGRVYNEQFF.

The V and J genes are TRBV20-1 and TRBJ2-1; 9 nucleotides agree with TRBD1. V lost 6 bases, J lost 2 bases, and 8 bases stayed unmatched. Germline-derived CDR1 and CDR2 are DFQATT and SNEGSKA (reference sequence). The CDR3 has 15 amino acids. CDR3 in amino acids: CSAKQGAGTYNEQFF. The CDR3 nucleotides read TGCAGTGCAAAACAGGGGGCTGGGACCTACAATGAGCAGTTCTTC.

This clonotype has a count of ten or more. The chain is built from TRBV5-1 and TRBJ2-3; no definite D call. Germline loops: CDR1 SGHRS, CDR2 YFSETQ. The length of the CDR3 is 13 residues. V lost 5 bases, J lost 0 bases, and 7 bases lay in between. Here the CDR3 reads CASRPSSTDTQYF. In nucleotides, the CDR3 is TGCGCCAGCAGACCTAGTAGCACAGATACGCAGTATTTT.

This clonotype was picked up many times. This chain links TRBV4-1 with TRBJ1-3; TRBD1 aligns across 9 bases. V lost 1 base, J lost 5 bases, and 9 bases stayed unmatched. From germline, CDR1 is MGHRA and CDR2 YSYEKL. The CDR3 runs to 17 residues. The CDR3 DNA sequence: TGCGCCAGCAGCCAAGGTATCCGGACAGGGGATAGAAACACCATATATTTT. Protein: CASSQGIRTGDRNTIYF.

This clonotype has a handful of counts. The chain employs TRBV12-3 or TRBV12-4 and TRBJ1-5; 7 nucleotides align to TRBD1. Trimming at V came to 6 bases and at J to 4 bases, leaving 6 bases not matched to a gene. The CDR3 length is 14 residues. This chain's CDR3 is CASREGQLNQPQHF. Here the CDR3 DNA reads TGTGCCAGCAGGGAGGGACAGCTAAATCAGCCCCAGCATTTT.

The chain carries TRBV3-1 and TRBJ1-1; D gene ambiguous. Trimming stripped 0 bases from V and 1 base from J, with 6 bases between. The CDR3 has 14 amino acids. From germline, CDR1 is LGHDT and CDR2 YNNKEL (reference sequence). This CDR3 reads CASSQEIKNTEAFF. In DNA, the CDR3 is TGTGCCAGCAGCCAAGAGATCAAGAACACTGAAGCTTTCTTT.

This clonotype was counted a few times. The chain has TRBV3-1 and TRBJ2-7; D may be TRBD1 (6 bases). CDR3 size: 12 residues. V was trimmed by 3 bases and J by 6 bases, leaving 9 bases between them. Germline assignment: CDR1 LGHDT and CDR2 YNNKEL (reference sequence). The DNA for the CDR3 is TGTGCCAGCAGCCAGGTACAGGGCGAGCAGTACTTC. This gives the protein CASSQVQGEQYF.

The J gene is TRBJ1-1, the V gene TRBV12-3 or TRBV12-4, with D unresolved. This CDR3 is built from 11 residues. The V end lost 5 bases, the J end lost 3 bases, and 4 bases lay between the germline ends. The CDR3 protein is CASSTYTEAFF. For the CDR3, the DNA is TGTGCCAGCAGTACCTACACTGAAGCTTTCTTT.

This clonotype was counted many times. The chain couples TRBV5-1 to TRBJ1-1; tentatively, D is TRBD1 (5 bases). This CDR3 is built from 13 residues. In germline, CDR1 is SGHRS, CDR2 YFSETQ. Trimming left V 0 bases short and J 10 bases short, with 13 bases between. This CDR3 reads CASSLGRGERAFF. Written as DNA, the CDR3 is TGCGCCAGCAGCTTGGGACGAGGGGAGCGAGCTTTCTTT.

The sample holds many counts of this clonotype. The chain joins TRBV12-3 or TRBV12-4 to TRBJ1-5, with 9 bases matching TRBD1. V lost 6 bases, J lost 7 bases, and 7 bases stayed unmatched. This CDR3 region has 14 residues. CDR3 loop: CASSRDREGQPQHF. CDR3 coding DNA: TGTGCCAGCAGCCGGGACAGGGAAGGCCAGCCCCAGCATTTT.

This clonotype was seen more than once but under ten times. The CDR3 DNA reads TGCGCCAGCAGCTTATCCCGTGAGCAGTTCTTC. Protein sequence: CASSLSREQFF. The chain employs TRBV5-1 and TRBJ2-1; D uncertain. CDR1 is SGHRS, CDR2 YFSETQ, per germline. The CDR3 runs 11 residues. Trimming pared 2 bases from V and 9 bases from J, leaving 6 bases between.

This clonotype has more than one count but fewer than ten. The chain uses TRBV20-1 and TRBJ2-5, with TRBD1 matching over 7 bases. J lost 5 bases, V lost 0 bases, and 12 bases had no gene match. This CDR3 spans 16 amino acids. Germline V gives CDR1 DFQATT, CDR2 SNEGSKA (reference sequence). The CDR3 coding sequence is TGCAGTGCTAGAGAAAAGAGGGGGCGCGTCTTTGAGACCCAGTACTTC. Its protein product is CSAREKRGRVFETQYF.

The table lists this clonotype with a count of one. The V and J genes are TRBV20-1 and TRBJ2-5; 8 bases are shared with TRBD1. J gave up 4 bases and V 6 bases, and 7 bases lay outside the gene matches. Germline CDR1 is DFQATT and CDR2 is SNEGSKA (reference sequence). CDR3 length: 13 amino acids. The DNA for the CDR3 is TGCAGTGCCCTCTACAGGGGGAGAGAGACCCAGTACTTC. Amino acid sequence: CSALYRGRETQYF.

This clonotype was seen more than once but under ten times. The CDR3 loop reads CASSQDGARGFNEKLFF. CDR3 DNA: TGTGCCAGCAGCCAAGATGGCGCCAGGGGCTTTAATGAAAAACTGTTTTTT. The chain links TRBV4-2 to TRBJ1-4, with a tentative D call TRBD1 (6 bases). V was pared by 0 bases and J by 4 bases, with 15 bases between. The CDR3 contains 17 residues. Germline CDR1 reads LGHNA; CDR2 reads YNFKEQ.

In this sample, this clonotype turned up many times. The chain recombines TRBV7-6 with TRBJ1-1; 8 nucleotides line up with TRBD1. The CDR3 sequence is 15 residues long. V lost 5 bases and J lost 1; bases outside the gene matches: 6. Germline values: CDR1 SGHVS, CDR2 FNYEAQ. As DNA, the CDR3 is TGTGCCAGCAGCCCGAGGACAGGGCCGAACACTGAAGCTTTCTTT. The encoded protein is CASSPRTGPNTEAFF.